One TCR beta chain is described in this entry. This sample was included in a study of T cells after somatic rescue of genetic block. Using immunoSEQ multiplex PCR, the repertoire was profiled, and TCRdb retains in-frame clones only, with some absent. Of about 10,000 clones in the sample, roughly 81% were seen once. The sample was peripheral blood mononuclear cells (PBMCs). This TCR derives from a boy aged 5-17 years.

The chain's CDR3 is CASSRQGVIYEQYF. The CDR3 DNA follows: TGTGCCAGCAGTCGACAGGGGGTAATCTACGAGCAGTACTTC. J is TRBJ2-7 and V is TRBV28; the match to TRBD1 covers 9 bases. Losses at the gene ends were 5 bases for V and 3 bases for J; bases not matched to a gene: 5. CDR1 and CDR2 from the germline V gene are MDHEN and SYDVKM. The CDR3 loop spans 14 amino acids.